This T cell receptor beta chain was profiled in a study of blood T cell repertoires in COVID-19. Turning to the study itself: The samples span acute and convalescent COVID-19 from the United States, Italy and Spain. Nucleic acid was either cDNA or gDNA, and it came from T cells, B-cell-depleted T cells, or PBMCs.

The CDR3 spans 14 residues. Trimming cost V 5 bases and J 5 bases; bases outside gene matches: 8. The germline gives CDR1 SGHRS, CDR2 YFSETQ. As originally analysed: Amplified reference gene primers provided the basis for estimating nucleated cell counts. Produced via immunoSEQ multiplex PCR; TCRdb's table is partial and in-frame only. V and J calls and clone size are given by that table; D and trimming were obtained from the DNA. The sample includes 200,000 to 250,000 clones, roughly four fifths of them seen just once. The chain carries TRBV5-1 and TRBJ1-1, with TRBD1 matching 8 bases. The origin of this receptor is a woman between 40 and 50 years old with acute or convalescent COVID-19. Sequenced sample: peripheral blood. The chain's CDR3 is CASRPGGALTEAFF. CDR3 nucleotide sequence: TGCGCCAGCAGGCCAGGGGGCGCGTTGACTGAAGCTTTCTTT. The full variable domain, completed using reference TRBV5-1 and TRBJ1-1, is KAGVTQTPRYLIKTRGQQVTLSCSPISGHRSVSWYQQTPGQGLQFLFEYFSETQRNKGNFPGRFSGRQFSNSRSEMNVSTLELGDSALYLCASRPGGALTEAFFGQGTRLTVV.